The 26 T cell receptor beta chains presented below share a single source sample, sequenced in a study of T cells after yellow fever vaccination. Each CDR3 protein gets one entry after TCRdb re-called the 5' RACE reads with MiXCR. The sample records 100,000 to 150,000 distinct CDR3 sequences, roughly 15% being singletons. This material consisted of CD8+ T cells sorted from PBMCs, taken 5 days after the yellow fever booster vaccination. The receptors come from a man younger than 35 who received the YFV17D yellow fever vaccine.

V and J are TRBV11-2 and TRBJ1-1; 11 bases are shared with TRBD1. The CDR3 length is 15 residues. The germline V gene has CDR1 SGHAT and CDR2 FQNNGV. V was clipped by 2 bases and J by 4 bases; unmatched bases: 3. CDR3 in DNA: TGTGCCAGCAGCTTACGAGGACAGGGGGCCACTGAAGCTTTCTTT. Protein product: CASSLRGQGATEAFF.

The J gene is TRBJ2-4, the V gene TRBV19; D is undetermined. This CDR3 contains 16 residues. V lost 3 bases and J 0 bases, leaving 12 bases between the germline ends. Germline CDR1 is LNHDA and CDR2 is SQIVND (reference sequence). The CDR3 is CASSIEEGLAKNIQYF. CDR3 coding DNA: TGTGCCAGTAGTATTGAAGAAGGGCTAGCCAAAAACATTCAGTACTTC. Supplemented by reference TRBV19 and TRBJ2-4, the full variable domain reads DGGITQSPKYLFRKEGQNVTLSCEQNLNHDAMYWYRQDPGQGLRLIYYSQIVNDFQKGDIAEGYSVSREKKESFPLTVTSAQKNPTAFYLCASSIEEGLAKNIQYFGAGTRLSVL.

In this sample, this clonotype turned up a few times. This chain links TRBV9 with TRBJ1-2; D call uncertain. Germline V lookup: CDR1 SGDLS, CDR2 YYNGEE. Trimming stripped 0 bases from V and 10 bases from J, with 10 bases between. CDR3 length: 12 amino acids. The DNA of the CDR3 is TGTGCCAGCAGCGTAGATGACCTCTCCTACACCTTC. Translated, it gives CASSVDDLSYTF. The full variable domain, with the rest looked up from reference TRBV9 and TRBJ1-2, is DSGVTQTPKHLITATGQRVTLRCSPRSGDLSVYWYQQSLDQGLQFLIQYYNGEERAKGNILERFSAQQFPDLHSELNLSSLELGDSALYFCASSVDDLSYTFGSGTRLTVV.

The chain uses TRBV29-1 and TRBJ2-7; 8 bases are shared with TRBD2. Germline CDR1 and CDR2: SQVTM and ANQGSEA. The length of the CDR3 is 15 residues. V shed 0 bases and J 2 bases; nucleotides not matched to a gene: 6. Here the CDR3 reads CSVEEDGSGAYEQYF. In nucleotides, the CDR3 is TGCAGCGTTGAAGAGGATGGTAGCGGGGCCTACGAGCAGTACTTC.

The CDR3 DNA follows: TGTGCCAGCAGCCTAGTAAGGAACACTGAAGCTTTCTTT. Translation: CASSLVRNTEAFF. This chain uses TRBV14 with TRBJ1-1; no firm D call. V lost 4 bases to trimming and J lost 1 base, with 7 bases between them. There are 13 residues in the CDR3. CDR1 SGHDN and CDR2 FVKESK come from the germline V gene.

Here the CDR3 reads CASSYTGATEAFF. For the CDR3, the DNA is TGTGCCAGCAGCTATACAGGGGCCACTGAAGCTTTCTTT. The genes are TRBV7-2 and TRBJ1-1, with 7 bases aligning to TRBD1. The V segment lost 4 bases and the J segment 4 bases; nucleotides outside the gene matches: 3. Germline CDR1 is SGHTA and CDR2 is FQGNSA. The CDR3 loop spans 13 amino acids.

The sample holds a few counts of this clonotype. V gene TRBV7-8 combines with J gene TRBJ2-5; D unresolved. Looked up from germline, CDR1 is SGHVS and CDR2 is FQNEAQ. The CDR3 is 15 amino acids. V gave up 2 bases and J gave up 1 base, with 11 bases separating them. This CDR3 reads CASSLWTTSQETQYF. DNA for the CDR3: TGTGCCAGCAGCTTATGGACCACAAGCCAAGAGACCCAGTACTTC.

The gene calls are TRBV15 and TRBJ2-5, with 15 nucleotides matching TRBD2. The CDR3 extends over 19 amino acids. Germline V gene data show CDR1 as LNHNV and CDR2 as YYDKDF (reference sequence). Trimming cost V 0 bases and J 2 bases; bases outside gene matches: 7. CDR3 residues: CATSRDDGLAGGLQETQYF. For the CDR3, the DNA is TGTGCCACCAGCAGAGATGACGGACTAGCGGGGGGGCTTCAAGAGACCCAGTACTTC.

This clonotype was seen a few times. The genes are TRBV27 and TRBJ2-1; D unresolved. CDR3 length: 13 amino acids. V lost 8 bases and J lost 4, with 12 bases in between. Germline V CDR1 and CDR2: MNHEY, SMNVEV (reference sequence). Here the CDR3 reads CASGVEKYNEQFF. In nucleotides, the CDR3 is TGTGCCAGCGGGGTGGAGAAATACAATGAGCAGTTCTTC.

This chain joins TRBV6-2 or TRBV6-3 and TRBJ2-7; D perhaps matches TRBD2 (6 bases). Per germline, CDR1 MNHEY and CDR2 SVGEGT. V dropped 6 bases and J dropped 2 bases, with 14 bases sitting between them. The CDR3 runs to 14 residues. CDR3 sequence (DNA): TGTGCCAGCAGCTGGGGGGAGACCACCTACGAGCAGTACTTC. Protein sequence: CASSWGETTYEQYF.

This clonotype was seen many times. The chain has TRBV18 and TRBJ2-7, with 8 positions matching TRBD1. The J segment lost 0 bases and the V segment lost 4 bases, leaving 2 bases of the junction unmatched. This CDR3 comprises 14 residues. CDR1 and CDR2 from the germline V gene are KGHSH and LQKENI. The CDR3 bases are TGTGCCAGCTCACGGACAGGGAGCTCCTACGAGCAGTACGTC. This codes for CASSRTGSSYEQYV.

This clonotype was observed a handful of times. This chain connects TRBV6-5 to TRBJ2-1; TRBD2 matches at 8 bases. The CDR3 is 14 residues long. CDR1 is MNHEY and CDR2 is SVGAGI in the germline V gene. The junction had 7 bases not matched to a gene; V was cut back by 7 bases and J by 5 bases. The chain's CDR3 is CASTPAGVNNEQFF. In DNA, the CDR3 is TGTGCCAGCACTCCAGCGGGGGTCAACAATGAGCAGTTCTTC.

A few counts support this clonotype. The chain joins TRBV7-2 to TRBJ2-1, with a tentative D call TRBD2 (5 bases). Germline V lookup: CDR1 SGHTA, CDR2 FQGNSA. V lost 3 bases and J 4 bases, leaving 7 bases between the germline ends. The CDR3 has 13 amino acids. The CDR3 nucleotides are TGTGCCAGCAGCTTCGAGGGTTACAATGAGCAGTTCTTC. Translated: CASSFEGYNEQFF.

The gene calls are TRBV5-1 and TRBJ2-2; possibly TRBD2 for D (5 bases). The CDR3 is 14 amino acids. Deletions cut 1 base from V and 3 bases from J, with 7 bases between. The germline V gene encodes CDR1 SGHRS and CDR2 YFSETQ. The CDR3 is CASSLFGDTGELFF. In DNA, the CDR3 is TGCGCCAGCAGCTTGTTCGGGGACACCGGGGAGCTGTTTTTT.

The rearrangement links TRBV19 to TRBJ2-7, with 9 bases lining up with TRBD1. Germline V gives CDR1 LNHDA, CDR2 SQIVND (reference sequence). Germline trimming cut 5 bases from V and 2 bases from J; bases unmatched to any gene: 10. The CDR3 extends over 16 amino acids. CDR3 residues: CASSPGTGRIAYEQYF. In DNA, the CDR3 is TGTGCCAGTAGTCCCGGGACAGGGCGAATCGCCTACGAGCAGTACTTC.

The sample holds many counts of this clonotype. The CDR3 coding sequence is TGCGCCAGCAGCCAAGATCGGGGGTTGACTAGCGGCGAGACCCAGTACTTC. This encodes CASSQDRGLTSGETQYF. The chain joins TRBV4-3 to TRBJ2-5, with 9 bases lining up with TRBD2. The length of the CDR3 is 17 residues. The germline V gene encodes CDR1 LGHNA and CDR2 YSLEER. J gave up 5 bases and V 0 bases, and 10 bases lay outside the gene matches.

This clonotype came up a few times. The chain carries TRBV7-2 and TRBJ2-2; the D gene is possibly TRBD1 (5 bases). The CDR3 runs to 15 residues. V dropped 9 bases and J dropped 0 bases, with 14 bases sitting between them. Germline loops: CDR1 SGHTA, CDR2 FQGNSA. The DNA of the CDR3 is TGTGCCAGTGGGATCAGGGTTTCGAACACCGGGGAGCTGTTTTTT. Its protein is CASGIRVSNTGELFF. Looking up the rest from reference TRBV7-2 and TRBJ2-2 gives the full variable domain: GAGVSQSPSNKVTEKGKDVELRCDPISGHTALYWYRQSLGQGLEFLIYFQGNSAPDKSGLPSDRFSAERTGGSVSTLTIQRTQQEDSAVYLCASGIRVSNTGELFFGEGSRLTVL.

The V gene is TRBV7-9, the J gene TRBJ1-1, with D unclear. Germline assignment: CDR1 SEHNR and CDR2 FQNEAQ (reference sequence). The V end was cut by 3 bases, the J end by 5 bases, with 13 bases between. This CDR3 has 14 residues. The CDR3 reads CASSLVRGETEAFF. The DNA of the CDR3 is TGTGCCAGCAGCTTGGTACGCGGGGAGACTGAAGCTTTCTTT.

This chain links TRBV12-3 or TRBV12-4 with TRBJ2-5, with D maybe TRBD2 (6 bases). The CDR3 loop spans 14 amino acids. The ends were cut back, 3 bases at V and 5 bases at J, with 13 bases in the middle. CDR3 coding DNA: TGTGCCAGCAGTTTCGGAGGGGACGGGGAGACCCAGTACTTC. It yields the protein CASSFGGDGETQYF.

This clonotype was observed a few times. The chain links TRBV10-1 to TRBJ2-7; D call uncertain. Germline values: CDR1 WNHNN, CDR2 SYGVQD (reference sequence). The CDR3 contains 11 residues. CDR3 region: CEFRASYEQYF. DNA of the CDR3: TGCGAGTTCAGAGCTTCCTACGAGCAGTACTTC.

This clonotype was observed a handful of times. The chain carries TRBV6-2 or TRBV6-3 and TRBJ1-2, with D possibly matching TRBD1 (5 bases). Between the trimmed V and J ends, which lost 2 bases and 2 bases, there was a span of 12 bases. Germline-derived CDR1 and CDR2 are MNHEY and SVGEGT. This CDR3 has 15 residues. This CDR3 reads CASSYNFAGNYGYTF. The CDR3 DNA sequence: TGTGCCAGCAGTTACAATTTCGCAGGGAACTATGGCTACACCTTC.

This clonotype was counted at least ten times. The CDR3, as DNA: TGTGCCAGCAGTTTTGCGGATACGCAGTATTTT. Translation gives CASSFADTQYF. The chain links TRBV27 to TRBJ2-3; the D is unclear. The CDR3 runs to 11 residues. Germline assignment: CDR1 MNHEY and CDR2 SMNVEV (reference sequence). V was shortened by 3 bases and J by 6 bases, with 4 bases between the two germline ends.

This chain links TRBV19 with TRBJ1-6; D is ambiguous. The germline V gene has CDR1 LNHDA and CDR2 SQIVND (reference sequence). V lost 9 bases to trimming and J lost 7 bases, with 7 bases between them. The CDR3 has 11 residues. The CDR3 reads CARDLNSPLHF. Written as DNA, the CDR3 is TGTGCCAGGGACTTAAATTCACCCCTCCACTTT.

The chain carries TRBV11-2 and TRBJ2-1; tentative D call: TRBD1 (5 bases). Germline V gene data show CDR1 as SGHAT and CDR2 as FQNNGV. The CDR3 totals 12 residues. The V gene lost 5 bases and the J gene lost 10 bases, with 12 bases spanning the gap. The CDR3 reads CASSPGSGEQFF. CDR3 bases: TGTGCCAGCAGCCCCGGGTCAGGGGAGCAGTTCTTC. Full variable domain (missing parts from reference TRBV11-2 and TRBJ2-1): EAGVAQSPRYKIIEKRQSVAFWCNPISGHATLYWYQQILGQGPKLLIQFQNNGVVDDSQLPKDRFSAERLKGVDSTLKIQPAKLEDSAVYLCASSPGSGEQFFGPGTRLTVL.

The chain joins TRBV6-2 or TRBV6-3 to TRBJ1-1, with 7 bases aligning to TRBD1. V lost 11 bases, J lost 5 bases, and 11 bases stayed unmatched. Germline V gene sequence: CDR1 MNHEY, CDR2 SVGEGT. This CDR3 is built from 13 residues. The CDR3 is CAVRTGRTTEAFF. CDR3 nucleotide sequence: TGTGCCGTCCGGACAGGCCGGACGACTGAAGCTTTCTTT.

The chain is built from TRBV7-9 and TRBJ2-7, with D perhaps matching TRBD2 (6 bases). The length of the CDR3 is 13 residues. Trimming left V 3 bases short and J 6 bases short, with 12 bases between. The V gene's germline CDR1 is SEHNR and CDR2 FQNEAQ (reference sequence). The CDR3 DNA reads as TGTGCCAGCAGCTTTGGAGGAGGGACCGAGCAGTACGTC. Its protein product is CASSFGGGTEQYV.